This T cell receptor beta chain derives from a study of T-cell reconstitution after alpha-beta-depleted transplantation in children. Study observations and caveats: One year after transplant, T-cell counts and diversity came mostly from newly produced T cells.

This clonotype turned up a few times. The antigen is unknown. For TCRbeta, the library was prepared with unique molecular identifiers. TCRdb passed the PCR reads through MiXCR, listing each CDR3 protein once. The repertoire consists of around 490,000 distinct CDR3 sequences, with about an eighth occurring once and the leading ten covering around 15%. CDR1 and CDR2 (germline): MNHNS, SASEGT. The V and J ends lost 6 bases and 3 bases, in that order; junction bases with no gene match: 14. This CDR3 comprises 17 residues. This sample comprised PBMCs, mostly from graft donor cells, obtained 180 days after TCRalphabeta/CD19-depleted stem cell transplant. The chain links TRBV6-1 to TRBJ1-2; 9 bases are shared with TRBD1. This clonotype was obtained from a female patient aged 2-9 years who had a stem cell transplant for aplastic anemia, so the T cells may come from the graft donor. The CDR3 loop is CASSPARDRAYHYGYTF. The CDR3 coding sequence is TGTGCCAGCAGCCCCGCTCGGGACAGGGCCTACCACTATGGCTACACCTTC.